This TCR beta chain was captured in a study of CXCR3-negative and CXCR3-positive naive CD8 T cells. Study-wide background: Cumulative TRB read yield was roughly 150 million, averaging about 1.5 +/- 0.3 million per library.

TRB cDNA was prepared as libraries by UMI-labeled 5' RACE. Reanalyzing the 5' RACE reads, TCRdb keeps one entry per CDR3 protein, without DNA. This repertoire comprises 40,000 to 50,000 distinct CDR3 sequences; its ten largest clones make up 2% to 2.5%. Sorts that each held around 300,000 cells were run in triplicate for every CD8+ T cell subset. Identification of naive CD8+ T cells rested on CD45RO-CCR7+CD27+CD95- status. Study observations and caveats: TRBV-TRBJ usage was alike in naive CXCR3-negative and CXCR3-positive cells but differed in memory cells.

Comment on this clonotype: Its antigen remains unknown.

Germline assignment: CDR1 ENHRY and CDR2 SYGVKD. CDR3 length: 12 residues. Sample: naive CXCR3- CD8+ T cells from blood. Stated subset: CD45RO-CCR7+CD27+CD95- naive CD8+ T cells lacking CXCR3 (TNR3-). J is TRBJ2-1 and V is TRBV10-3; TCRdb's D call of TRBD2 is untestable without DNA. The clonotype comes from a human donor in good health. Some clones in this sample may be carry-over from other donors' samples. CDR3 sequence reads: CAIRDLADEQFF.